A single sample is the source of the 9 T cell receptor beta chains below, sequenced in a study of CD8 T cells in Susac syndrome. Random hexamers were used to reverse transcribe about 0.45 to 1 ug of RNA. TCRdb ran MiXCR on the immunoSEQ multiplex PCR reads and lists one entry per CDR3 protein. Of 75,000 to 100,000 distinct CDR3 sequences listed, roughly 94% are singletons. The sample was CD8+ T cells from PBMCs. The receptors come from a human donor with Susac syndrome.

The V call is TRBV19, the J call TRBJ2-3, with a tentative D call TRBD2 (6 bases). Germline V gives CDR1 LNHDA, CDR2 SQIVND (reference sequence). CDR3 length: 13 amino acids. V was cut by 6 bases and J by 2 bases, with 9 bases left in between. The CDR3 bases are TGTGCCAGTAGGAGGGAGGTCACAGATACGCAGTATTTT. Translation: CASRREVTDTQYF.

The rearrangement joins TRBV30 to TRBJ2-5; D might be TRBD1 (6 bases). CDR1 and CDR2 from the germline V gene are GTSNPN and SVGIG (reference sequence). CDR3 length equals 12 residues. V was clipped by 7 bases and J by 3 bases, with 12 bases between them. CDR3 DNA sequence: TGTGCCTTACAGGGATTAGAAGAGACCCAGTACTTC. This translates into CALQGLEETQYF.

The rearrangement joins TRBV29-1 to TRBJ2-7, with 8 nucleotides matching TRBD2. Per germline, CDR1 SQVTM and CDR2 ANQGSEA. The V segment lost 2 bases and the J segment 3 bases; nucleotides outside the gene matches: 9. This CDR3 region has 15 residues. The CDR3 here is CSVERWSGSIYEQYF. CDR3 DNA sequence: TGCAGCGTTGAAAGGTGGAGCGGGAGCATCTACGAGCAGTACTTC.

The genes are TRBV7-9 and TRBJ1-4, with TRBD1 as a possible D gene (6 bases). The CDR3 extends over 13 amino acids. Trimming pared 8 bases from V and 8 bases from J, leaving 15 bases between. CDR1 is SEHNR, CDR2 FQNEAQ, per germline (reference sequence). The CDR3 bases are TGTGCCAGCCGTGGCGGGGGCGAGGAAAAACTGTTTTTT. It codes for CASRGGGEEKLFF.

The chain uses TRBV7-9 and TRBJ2-3; D is possibly TRBD1 or TRBD2 (5 bases each). The CDR3 totals 15 residues. Germline V gene sequence: CDR1 SEHNR, CDR2 FQNEAQ (reference sequence). V shed 5 bases and J shed 4 bases, with 16 bases lying between them. In DNA, the CDR3 is TGTGCCAGCAGCCCCGGACCAGGGACGGCAGATACGCAGTATTTT. Protein sequence: CASSPGPGTADTQYF.

The genes are TRBV5-6 and TRBJ1-5; the D is unclear. Trimming shortened V by 4 bases and J by 9 bases, and 11 bases separated the two germline ends. This CDR3 is 12 amino acids long. The germline CDR1 and CDR2 sequences are SGHDT and YYEEEE. The CDR3 DNA follows: TGTGCCAGCAGCCTCGGTGGGCGGCCCCAGCATTTT. Its protein product is CASSLGGRPQHF.

V usage is TRBV10-3 and J usage is TRBJ2-6; maybe TRBD2 (5 bases). CDR1 and CDR2 from the germline V gene are ENHRY and SYGVKD. This CDR3 region has 15 residues. Trimming took 10 bases from V and 1 from J, leaving 14 bases between them. The chain's CDR3 is CATRERESGANVLTF. CDR3 sequence (DNA): TGTGCCACCCGGGAACGCGAGTCTGGGGCCAACGTCCTGACTTTC.

This clonotype was recorded once. The DNA of the CDR3 is TGTGCCAGCAGCCTTACAATCCCAACCAAGTCGTTTGGCACTGAAGCTTTCTTT. As protein: CASSLTIPTKSFGTEAFF. The chain links TRBV3-1 to TRBJ1-1; D uncertain. Germline V gene data show CDR1 as LGHDT and CDR2 as YNNKEL (reference sequence). Trimming shortened V by 4 bases and J by 4 bases, and 25 bases separated the two germline ends. The CDR3 is 18 amino acids.

CDR3 in DNA: TGTGCCAGCGCCTACTACCCTCCCCCAGGCTACGAGCAGTACTTC. Its protein product is CASAYYPPPGYEQYF. This sequence joins TRBV27 and TRBJ2-7; D is uncertain. The CDR3 sequence is 15 residues long. The germline V and J ends were trimmed by 8 bases and 3 bases, with 20 bases remaining between them. CDR1 is MNHEY, CDR2 SMNVEV, per germline (reference sequence).